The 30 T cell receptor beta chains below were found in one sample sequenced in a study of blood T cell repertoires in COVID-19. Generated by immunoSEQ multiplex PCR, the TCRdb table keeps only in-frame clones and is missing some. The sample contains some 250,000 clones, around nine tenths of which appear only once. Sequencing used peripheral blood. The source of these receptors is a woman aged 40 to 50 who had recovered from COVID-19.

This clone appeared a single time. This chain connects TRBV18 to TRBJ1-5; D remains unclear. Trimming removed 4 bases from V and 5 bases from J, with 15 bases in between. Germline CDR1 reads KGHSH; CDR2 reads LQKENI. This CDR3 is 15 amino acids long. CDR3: CASSQAPGSYQPQHF. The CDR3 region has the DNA TGTGCCAGCTCACAGGCCCCGGGGAGCTATCAGCCCCAGCATTTT.

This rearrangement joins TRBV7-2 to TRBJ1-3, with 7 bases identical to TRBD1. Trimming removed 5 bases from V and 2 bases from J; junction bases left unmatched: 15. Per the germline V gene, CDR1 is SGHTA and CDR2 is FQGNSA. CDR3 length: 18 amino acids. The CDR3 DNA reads TGTGCCAGCAGCCCATCAGGGACAGTCCGAACGGCTGGAAACACCATATATTTT. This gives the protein CASSPSGTVRTAGNTIYF.

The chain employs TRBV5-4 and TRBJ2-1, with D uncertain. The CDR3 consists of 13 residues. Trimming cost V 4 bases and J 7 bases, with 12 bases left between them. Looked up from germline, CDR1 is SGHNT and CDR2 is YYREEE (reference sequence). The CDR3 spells CASSRSLENEQFF. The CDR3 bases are TGTGCCAGCAGCCGATCCCTAGAAAATGAGCAGTTCTTC.

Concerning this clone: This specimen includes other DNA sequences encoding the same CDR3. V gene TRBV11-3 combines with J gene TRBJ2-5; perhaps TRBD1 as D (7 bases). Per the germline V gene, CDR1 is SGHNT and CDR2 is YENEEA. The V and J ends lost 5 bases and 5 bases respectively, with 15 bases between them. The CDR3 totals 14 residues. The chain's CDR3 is CASSLGGGEETQYF. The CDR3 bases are TGTGCCAGCAGCCTAGGGGGCGGGGAGGAGACCCAGTACTTC.

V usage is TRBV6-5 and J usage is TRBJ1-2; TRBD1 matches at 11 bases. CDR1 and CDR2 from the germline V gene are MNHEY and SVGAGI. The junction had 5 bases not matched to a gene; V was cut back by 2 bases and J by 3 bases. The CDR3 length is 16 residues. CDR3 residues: CASSYARTGGDYGYTF. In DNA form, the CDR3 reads TGTGCCAGCAGTTACGCGAGGACAGGGGGCGACTATGGCTACACCTTC.

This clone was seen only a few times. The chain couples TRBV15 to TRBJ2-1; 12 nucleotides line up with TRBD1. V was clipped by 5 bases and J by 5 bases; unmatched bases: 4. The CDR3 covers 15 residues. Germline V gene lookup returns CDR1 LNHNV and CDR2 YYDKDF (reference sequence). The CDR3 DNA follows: TGTGCCACCAGCGCAGGGACAGGGGGCAACAATGAGCAGTTCTTC. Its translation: CATSAGTGGNNEQFF.

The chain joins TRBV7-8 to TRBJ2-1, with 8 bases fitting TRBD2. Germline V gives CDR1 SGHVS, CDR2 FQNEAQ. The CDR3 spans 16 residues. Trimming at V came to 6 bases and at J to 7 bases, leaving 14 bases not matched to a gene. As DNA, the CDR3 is TGTGCCAGCAGAAACGCGGGGGGCGGGAGTAGGAATGAGCAGTTCTTC. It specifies CASRNAGGGSRNEQFF.

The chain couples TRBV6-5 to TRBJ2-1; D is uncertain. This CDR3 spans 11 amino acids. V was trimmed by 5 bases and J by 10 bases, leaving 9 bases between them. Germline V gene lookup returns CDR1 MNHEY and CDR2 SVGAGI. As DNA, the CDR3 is TGTGCCAGCAGTACCGGTTGGGAGCAGTTCTTC. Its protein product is CASSTGWEQFF.

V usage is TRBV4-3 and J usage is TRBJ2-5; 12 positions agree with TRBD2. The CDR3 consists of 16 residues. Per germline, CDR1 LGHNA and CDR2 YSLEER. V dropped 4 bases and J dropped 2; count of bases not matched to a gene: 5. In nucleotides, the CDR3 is TGCGCCAGCAGCCGACTAGCGGGAGTTGTACAAGAGACCCAGTACTTC. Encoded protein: CASSRLAGVVQETQYF.

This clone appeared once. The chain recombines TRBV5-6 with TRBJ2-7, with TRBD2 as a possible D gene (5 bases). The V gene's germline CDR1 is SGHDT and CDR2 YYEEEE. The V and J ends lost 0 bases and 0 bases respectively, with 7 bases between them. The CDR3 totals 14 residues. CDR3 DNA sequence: TGTGCCAGCAGCTTGGGCGGAGGCTCCTACGAGCAGTACTTC. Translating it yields CASSLGGGSYEQYF.

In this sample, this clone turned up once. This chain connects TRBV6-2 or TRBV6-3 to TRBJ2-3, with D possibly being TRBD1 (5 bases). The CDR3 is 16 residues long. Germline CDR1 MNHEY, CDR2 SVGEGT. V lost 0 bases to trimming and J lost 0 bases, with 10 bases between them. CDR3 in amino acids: CASSYSQGGSTDTQYF. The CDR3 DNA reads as TGTGCCAGCAGTTACTCCCAGGGCGGAAGCACAGATACGCAGTATTTT.

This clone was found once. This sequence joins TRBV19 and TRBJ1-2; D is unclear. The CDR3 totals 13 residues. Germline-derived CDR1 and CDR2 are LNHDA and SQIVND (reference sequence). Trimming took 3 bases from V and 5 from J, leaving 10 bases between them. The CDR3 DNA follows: TGTGCCAGTAGTATCCCCGAGGGATATGGCTACACCTTC. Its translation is CASSIPEGYGYTF.

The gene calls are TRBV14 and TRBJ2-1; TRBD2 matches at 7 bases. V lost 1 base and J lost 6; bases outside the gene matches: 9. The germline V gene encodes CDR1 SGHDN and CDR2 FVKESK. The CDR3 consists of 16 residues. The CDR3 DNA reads TGTGCCAGCAGCCAAGTTGGGGGGGTTAGGGGCAATGAGCAGTTCTTC. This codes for CASSQVGGVRGNEQFF. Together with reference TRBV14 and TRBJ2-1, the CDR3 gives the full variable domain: EAGVTQFPSHSVIEKGQTVTLRCDPISGHDNLYWYRRVMGKEIKFLLHFVKESKQDESGMPNNRFLAERTGGTYSTLKVQPAELEDSGVYFCASSQVGGVRGNEQFFGPGTRLTVL.

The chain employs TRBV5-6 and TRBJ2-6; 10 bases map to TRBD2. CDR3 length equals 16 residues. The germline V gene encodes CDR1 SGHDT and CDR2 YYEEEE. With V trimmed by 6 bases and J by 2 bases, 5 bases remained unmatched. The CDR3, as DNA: TGTGCCAGCACCCCAGCGGGGGGGGCTGGGGCCAACGTCCTGACTTTC. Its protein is CASTPAGGAGANVLTF. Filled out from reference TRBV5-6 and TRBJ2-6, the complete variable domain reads DAGVTQSPTHLIKTRGQQVTLRCSPKSGHDTVSWYQQALGQGPQFIFQYYEEEERQRGNFPDRFSGHQFPNYSSELNVNALLLGDSALYLCASTPAGGAGANVLTFGAGSRLTVL.

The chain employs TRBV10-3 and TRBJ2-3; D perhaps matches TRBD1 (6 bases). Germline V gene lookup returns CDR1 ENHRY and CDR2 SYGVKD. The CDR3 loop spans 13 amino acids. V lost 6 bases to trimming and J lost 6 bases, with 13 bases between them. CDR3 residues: CAIRRQVEDTQYF. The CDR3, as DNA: TGTGCCATCAGACGACAGGTCGAGGATACGCAGTATTTT.

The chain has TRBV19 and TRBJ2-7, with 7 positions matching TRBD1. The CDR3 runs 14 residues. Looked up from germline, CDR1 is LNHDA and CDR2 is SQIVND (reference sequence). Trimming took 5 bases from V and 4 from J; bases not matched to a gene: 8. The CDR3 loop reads CASSATGASYEQYF. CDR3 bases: TGTGCCAGTAGTGCAACAGGGGCCTCGTACGAGCAGTACTTC.

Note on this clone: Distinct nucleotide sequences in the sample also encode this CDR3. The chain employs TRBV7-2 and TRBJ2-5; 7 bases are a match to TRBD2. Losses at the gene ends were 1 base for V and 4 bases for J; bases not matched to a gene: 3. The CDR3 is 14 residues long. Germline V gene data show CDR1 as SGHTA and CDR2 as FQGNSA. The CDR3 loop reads CASSLGGGRETQYF. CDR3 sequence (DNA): TGTGCCAGCAGCTTAGGGGGGGGTAGAGAGACCCAGTACTTC.

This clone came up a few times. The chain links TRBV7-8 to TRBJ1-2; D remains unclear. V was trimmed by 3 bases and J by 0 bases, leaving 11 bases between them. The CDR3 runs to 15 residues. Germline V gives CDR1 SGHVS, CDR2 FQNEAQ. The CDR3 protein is CASSLRQSSNYGYTF. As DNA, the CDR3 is TGTGCCAGCAGCTTGAGGCAGTCTTCTAACTATGGCTACACCTTC.

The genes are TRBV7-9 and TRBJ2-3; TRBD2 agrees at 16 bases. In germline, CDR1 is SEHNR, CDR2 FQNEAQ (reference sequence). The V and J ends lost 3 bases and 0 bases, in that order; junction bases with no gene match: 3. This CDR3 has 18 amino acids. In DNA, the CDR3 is TGTGCCAGCAGCTTGGGACTAGCGGGAGGGCCTAGCACAGATACGCAGTATTTT. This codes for CASSLGLAGGPSTDTQYF. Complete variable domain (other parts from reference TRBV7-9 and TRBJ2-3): DTGVSQNPRHKITKRGQNVTFRCDPISEHNRLYWYRQTLGQGPEFLTYFQNEAQLEKSRLLSDRFSAERPKGSFSTLEIQRTEQGDSAMYLCASSLGLAGGPSTDTQYFGPGTRLTVL.

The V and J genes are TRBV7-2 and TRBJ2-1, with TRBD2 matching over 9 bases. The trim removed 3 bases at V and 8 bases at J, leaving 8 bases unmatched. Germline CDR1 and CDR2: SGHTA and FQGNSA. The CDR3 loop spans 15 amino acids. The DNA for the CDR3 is TGTGCCAGCAGCTTTAGCGGGAGATCGGGCGATGAGCAGTTCTTC. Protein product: CASSFSGRSGDEQFF.

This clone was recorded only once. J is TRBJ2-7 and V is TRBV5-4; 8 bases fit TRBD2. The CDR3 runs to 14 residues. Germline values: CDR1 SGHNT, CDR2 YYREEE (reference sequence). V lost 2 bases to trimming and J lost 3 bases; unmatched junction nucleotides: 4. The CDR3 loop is CASSLGGRNYEQYF. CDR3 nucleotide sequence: TGTGCCAGCAGCTTAGGCGGGAGGAACTACGAGCAGTACTTC.

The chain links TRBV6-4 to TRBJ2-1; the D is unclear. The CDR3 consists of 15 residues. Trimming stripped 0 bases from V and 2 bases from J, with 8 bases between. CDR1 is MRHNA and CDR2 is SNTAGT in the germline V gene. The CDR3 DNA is TGTGCCAGCAGTGACTCGGGTAGCCCCTACAATGAGCAGTTCTTC. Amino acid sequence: CASSDSGSPYNEQFF.

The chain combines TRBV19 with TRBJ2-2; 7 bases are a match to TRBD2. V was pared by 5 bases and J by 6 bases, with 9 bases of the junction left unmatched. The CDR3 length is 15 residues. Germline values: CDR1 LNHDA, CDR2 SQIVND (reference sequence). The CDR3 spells CASSLGGSVAGELFF. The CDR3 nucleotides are TGTGCCAGTAGTTTGGGCGGGAGTGTCGCCGGGGAGCTGTTTTTT.

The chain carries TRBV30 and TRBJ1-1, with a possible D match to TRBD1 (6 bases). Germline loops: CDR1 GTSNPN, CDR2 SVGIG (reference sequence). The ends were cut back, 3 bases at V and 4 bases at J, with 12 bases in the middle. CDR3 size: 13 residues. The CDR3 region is CAWSDRWGTEAFF. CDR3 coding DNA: TGTGCCTGGAGCGACAGGTGGGGCACTGAAGCTTTCTTT.

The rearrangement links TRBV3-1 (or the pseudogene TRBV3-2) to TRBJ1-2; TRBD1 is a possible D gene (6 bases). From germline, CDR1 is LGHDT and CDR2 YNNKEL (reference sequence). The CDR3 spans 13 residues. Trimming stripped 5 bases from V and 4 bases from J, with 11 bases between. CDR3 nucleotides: TGTGCCAGCAGCAGGGGGACAACCTATGGCTACACCTTC. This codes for CASSRGTTYGYTF.

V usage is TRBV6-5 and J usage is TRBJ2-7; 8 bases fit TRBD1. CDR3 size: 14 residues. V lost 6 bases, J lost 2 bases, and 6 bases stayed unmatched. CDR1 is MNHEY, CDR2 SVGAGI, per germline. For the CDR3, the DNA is TGTGCCAGCAGCAAGGACAGGGCCCCCTACGAGCAGTACTTC. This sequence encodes CASSKDRAPYEQYF.

CDR3 protein: CASGVGTLGEQYV. DNA of the CDR3: TGTGCCAGCGGGGTTGGGACTCTCGGCGAGCAGTACGTC. The chain has TRBV5-6 and TRBJ2-7, with D maybe TRBD2 (6 bases). This CDR3 has 13 amino acids. Trimming took off 7 bases at V and 6 bases at J, with 17 bases between the two ends. The germline CDR1 and CDR2 sequences are SGHDT and YYEEEE.

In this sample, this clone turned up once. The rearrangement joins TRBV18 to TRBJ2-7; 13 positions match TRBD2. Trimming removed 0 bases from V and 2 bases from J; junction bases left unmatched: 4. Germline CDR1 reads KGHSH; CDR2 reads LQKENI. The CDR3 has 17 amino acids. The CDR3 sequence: CASSPPTTSGRAYEQYF. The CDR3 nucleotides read TGTGCCAGCTCACCACCGACCACTAGCGGGAGGGCCTACGAGCAGTACTTC.

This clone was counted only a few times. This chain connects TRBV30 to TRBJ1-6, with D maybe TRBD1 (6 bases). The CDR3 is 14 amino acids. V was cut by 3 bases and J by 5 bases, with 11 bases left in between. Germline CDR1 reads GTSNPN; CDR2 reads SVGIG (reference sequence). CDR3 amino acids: CAWSPDSNNSPLHF. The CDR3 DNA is TGTGCCTGGAGCCCGGACAGTAATAATTCACCCCTCCACTTT. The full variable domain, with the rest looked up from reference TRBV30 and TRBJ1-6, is SQTIHQWPATLVQPVGSPLSLECTVEGTSNPNLYWYRQAAGRGLQLLFYSVGIGQISSEVPQNLSASRPQDRQFILSSKKLLLSDSGFYLCAWSPDSNNSPLHFGNGTRLTVT.

CDR3 region: CASSLRVFTDTQYF. As DNA, the CDR3 is TGTGCCAGCAGCTTACGCGTTTTTACAGATACGCAGTATTTT. The rearrangement uses TRBV11-1 and TRBJ2-3; D is uncertain. Germline V gene data show CDR1 as SGHAT and CDR2 as FQDESV (reference sequence). CDR3 length: 14 residues. The germline V and J ends were trimmed by 2 bases and 3 bases, with 9 bases remaining between them. Full variable domain (rest looked up from reference TRBV11-1 and TRBJ2-3): EAEVAQSPRYKITEKSQAVAFWCDPISGHATLYWYRQILGQGPELLVQFQDESVVDDSQLPKDRFSAERLKGVDSTLKIQPAELGDSAMYLCASSLRVFTDTQYFGPGTRLTVL.